The clone carrying this T cell receptor beta chain was counted only a few times. Its target is unknown. A multiplex PCR was run with 60 Vbeta primers and 13 Jbeta primers. Measured with immunoSEQ multiplex PCR; TCRdb has only the in-frame clones, and not every one. The data contain some 160,000 clones, roughly 84% of them seen just once; the ten biggest clones take up 1.5% to 1.7%. These data are taken from a study of cytomegalovirus exposure and HLA in healthy donors. Notes on the study in general: Available immune exposure information covered CMV serostatus only.

Germline loops: CDR1 SNHLY, CDR2 FYNNEI. The CDR3 totals 14 residues. Trimming removed 4 bases at V and 1 base at J, with 10 bases between. The receptor was isolated from a young woman in good health and CMV-seronegative. Sequencing was performed on PBMCs. This chain joins TRBV2 and TRBJ1-1; no definite D call. The CDR3 coding sequence is TGTGCCAGCAGTGCTTGGGGAGAGAACACTGAAGCTTTCTTT. This translates into CASSAWGENTEAFF.